The T cell receptor beta chain described here comes from a study of vaccination and CD4 T cells after COVID-19. About the study: Convalescent donors totaled six males and four females, including two who were Hispanic. Post-COVID samples had a sampling time that fell a median around 100 days after diagnosis (range 35 to 161).

The treatment here: roughly 11-day PBMC culture with coronavirus spike peptide pools or control peptides (ViraFEST assay). Cell culture was performed with more than 1.5 million PBMCs per well in the presence of around 9.4 IU/ml IL-2 and around 9 ug/ml peptide pools. Regarding this clonotype: No antigen is known for it.

The Oncomine TCR Beta short-read assay sequenced DNA from cultured CD4+ T cells. TCRdb fed the PCR reads into MiXCR, producing one record per CDR3 protein. The repertoire holds about 9,000 distinct CDR3 sequences, with roughly 50% as singletons. Deletions cut 5 bases from V and 6 bases from J, with 13 bases between. From germline, CDR1 is KGHDR and CDR2 SFDVKD. The CDR3 is 13 residues long. V gene TRBV24-1 combines with J gene TRBJ2-7; a weak D match, TRBD2 (5 bases). Sequencing was done on a sample of CD4+ T cells from blood, cultured in vitro. The receptor's source is a human donor who had recovered from COVID-19. The CDR3 loop is CATSAREVGEQYF. CDR3 nucleotides: TGTGCCACCAGTGCACGGGAAGTAGGCGAGCAGTACTTC.